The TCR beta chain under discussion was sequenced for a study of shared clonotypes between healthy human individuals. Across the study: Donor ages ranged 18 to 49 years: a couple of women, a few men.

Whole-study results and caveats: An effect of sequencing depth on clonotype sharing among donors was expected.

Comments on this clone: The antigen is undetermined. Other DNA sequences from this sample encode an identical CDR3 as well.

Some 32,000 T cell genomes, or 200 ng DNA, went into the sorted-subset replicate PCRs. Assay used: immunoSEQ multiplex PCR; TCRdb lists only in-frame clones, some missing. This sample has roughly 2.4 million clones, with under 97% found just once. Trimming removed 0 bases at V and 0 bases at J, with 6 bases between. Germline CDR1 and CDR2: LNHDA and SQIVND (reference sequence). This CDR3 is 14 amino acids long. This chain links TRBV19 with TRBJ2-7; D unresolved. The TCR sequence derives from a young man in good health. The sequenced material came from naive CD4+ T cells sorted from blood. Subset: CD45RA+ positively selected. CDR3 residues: CASSIDSLSYEQYF. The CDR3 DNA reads TGTGCCAGTAGTATAGATTCCCTCTCCTACGAGCAGTACTTC.